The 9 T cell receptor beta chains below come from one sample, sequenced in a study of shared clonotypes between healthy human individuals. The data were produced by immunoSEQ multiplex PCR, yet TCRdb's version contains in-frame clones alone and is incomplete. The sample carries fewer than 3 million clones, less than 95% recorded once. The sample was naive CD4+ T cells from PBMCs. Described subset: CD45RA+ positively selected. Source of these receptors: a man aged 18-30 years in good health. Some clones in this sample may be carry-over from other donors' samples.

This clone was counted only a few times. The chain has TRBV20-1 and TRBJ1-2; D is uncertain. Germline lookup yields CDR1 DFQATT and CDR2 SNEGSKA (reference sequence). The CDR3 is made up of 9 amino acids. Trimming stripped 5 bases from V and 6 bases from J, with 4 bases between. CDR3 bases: TGCAGTGCTGACCATGGCTACACCTTC. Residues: CSADHGYTF.

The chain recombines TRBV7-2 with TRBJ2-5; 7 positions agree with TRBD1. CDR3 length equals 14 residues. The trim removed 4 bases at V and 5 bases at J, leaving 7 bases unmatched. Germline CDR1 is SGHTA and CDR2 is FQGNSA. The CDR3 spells CASSSQGSRETQYF. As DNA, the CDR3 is TGTGCCAGCAGCTCACAGGGGTCGCGGGAGACCCAGTACTTC.

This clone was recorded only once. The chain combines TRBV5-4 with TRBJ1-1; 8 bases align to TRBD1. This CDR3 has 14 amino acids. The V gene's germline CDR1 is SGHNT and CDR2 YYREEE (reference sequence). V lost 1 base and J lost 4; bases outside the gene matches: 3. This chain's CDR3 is CASSLQQGGTEAFF. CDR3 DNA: TGTGCCAGCAGCTTGCAACAGGGGGGCACTGAAGCTTTCTTT. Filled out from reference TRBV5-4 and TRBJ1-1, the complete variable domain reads ETGVTQSPTHLIKTRGQQVTLRCSSQSGHNTVSWYQQALGQGPQFIFQYYREEENGRGNFPPRFSGLQFPNYSSELNVNALELDDSALYLCASSLQQGGTEAFFGQGTRLTVV.

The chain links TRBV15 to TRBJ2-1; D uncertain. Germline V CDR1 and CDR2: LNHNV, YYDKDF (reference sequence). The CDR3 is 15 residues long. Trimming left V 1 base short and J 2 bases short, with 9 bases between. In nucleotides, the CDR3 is TGTGCCACCAGCAGAGGAGAAGCTACCTACAATGAGCAGTTCTTC. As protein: CATSRGEATYNEQFF.

CDR3 sequence: CSARARGFNTIYF. The CDR3 region has the DNA TGCAGCGCCCGAGCTAGGGGTTTTAACACCATATATTTT. The J gene is TRBJ1-3, the V gene TRBV29-1, with D perhaps TRBD1 (5 bases). Trimming pared 7 bases from V and 7 bases from J, leaving 17 bases between. This CDR3 is 13 amino acids long. Per germline, CDR1 SQVTM and CDR2 ANQGSEA.

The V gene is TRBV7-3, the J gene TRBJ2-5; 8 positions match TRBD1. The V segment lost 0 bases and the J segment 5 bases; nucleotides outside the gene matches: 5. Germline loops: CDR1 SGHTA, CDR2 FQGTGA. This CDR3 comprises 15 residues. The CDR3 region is CASSLTQGARETQYF. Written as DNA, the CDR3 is TGTGCCAGCAGCTTAACCCAGGGGGCAAGGGAGACCCAGTACTTC.

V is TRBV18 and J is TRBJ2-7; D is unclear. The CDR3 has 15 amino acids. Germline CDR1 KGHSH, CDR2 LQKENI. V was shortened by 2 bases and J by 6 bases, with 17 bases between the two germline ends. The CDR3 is CASSPYSSRSGEQYF. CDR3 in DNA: TGTGCCAGCTCACCATATTCCTCCCGGTCCGGCGAGCAGTACTTC.

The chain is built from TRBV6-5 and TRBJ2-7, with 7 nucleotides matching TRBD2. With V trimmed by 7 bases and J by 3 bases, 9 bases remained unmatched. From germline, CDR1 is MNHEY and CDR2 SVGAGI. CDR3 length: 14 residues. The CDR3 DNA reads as TGTGCCAGCACCTCCACCGGGGGGTACTACGAGCAGTACTTC. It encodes CASTSTGGYYEQYF.

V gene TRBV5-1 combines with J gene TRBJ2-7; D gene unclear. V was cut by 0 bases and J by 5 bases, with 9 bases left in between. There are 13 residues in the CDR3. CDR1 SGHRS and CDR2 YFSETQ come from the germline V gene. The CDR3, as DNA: TGCGCCAGCAGCTTGGTGGCATCCCACGAGCAGTACTTC. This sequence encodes CASSLVASHEQYF.